Listed here are 31 T cell receptor beta chains from one sample, sequenced in a study of T cell responses to AZD1222 COVID-19 vaccine (dated by TCRdb to about 2021). Receptors were amplified or captured by the immunoSEQ multiplex PCR assay. As stored in TCRdb, this immuneACCESS dataset retains in-frame rearrangements with V and J assigned. A fraction of the clones does not appear; measured against another copy, unresolved V genes explain less than half of the discrepancy, and the remainder lacks a known reason. The sample table holds 95,000 to 110,000 clones, of which approximately 90% were seen once. The top ten clones comprise about 5% of the sample. The sample's time point, from its label and the paper: about 28 days (+/-7) after the second vaccine dose. Sequenced material: peripheral blood, taken 28 days after the second AZD1222 dose. Receptor source: an adult who received the AZD1222 COVID-19 vaccine.

In its sample, this clone was seen once. The CDR3 nucleotides are TGTGCCAGTAGTTCGGGACTCCGGGGGCTCGGCTACACCTTC. Amino acid sequence: CASSSGLRGLGYTF. V usage is TRBV19 and J usage is TRBJ1-2; a possible D gene is TRBD1 (6 bases). CDR1 is LNHDA and CDR2 is SQIVND in the germline V gene (reference sequence). Trimming pared 5 bases from V and 8 bases from J, leaving 18 bases between. There are 14 residues in the CDR3. The whole variable domain, remainder taken from reference TRBV19 and TRBJ1-2, is DGGITQSPKYLFRKEGQNVTLSCEQNLNHDAMYWYRQDPGQGLRLIYYSQIVNDFQKGDIAEGYSVSREKKESFPLTVTSAQKNPTAFYLCASSSGLRGLGYTFGSGTRLTVV.

The CDR3 nucleotides are TGCGCCAGCAGCCAAGTTGATGGAGTCAATCAGCCCCAGCATTTT. Protein product: CASSQVDGVNQPQHF. The chain carries TRBV4-1 and TRBJ1-5; D uncertain. V was trimmed by 1 base and J by 3 bases, leaving 10 bases between them. The CDR3 loop spans 15 amino acids. Germline CDR1 and CDR2: MGHRA and YSYEKL.

The chain combines TRBV19 with TRBJ2-3; the D is unclear. Trimming stripped 7 bases from V and 6 bases from J, with 29 bases between. CDR3 length equals 18 residues. The V gene's germline CDR1 is LNHDA and CDR2 SQIVND (reference sequence). The CDR3 nucleotides are TGTGCCAGTAAAGCTAGGTTGTCTTCCGGCACCGTGACGGATACGCAGTATTTT. The encoded protein is CASKARLSSGTVTDTQYF.

The rearrangement joins TRBV7-2 to TRBJ1-2; D gene unclear. With 2 bases removed from V and 1 base from J, the gap between germline ends came to 8 bases. Germline V gives CDR1 SGHTA, CDR2 FQGNSA. There are 14 residues in the CDR3. The chain's CDR3 is CASSLFGDNYGYTF. The DNA of the CDR3 is TGTGCCAGCAGCTTATTCGGGGATAACTATGGCTACACCTTC.

The CDR3 loop is CASKGQLNEKLFF. The DNA for the CDR3 is TGTGCCAGTAAGGGACAGTTAAATGAAAAACTGTTTTTT. The genes are TRBV19 and TRBJ1-4, with TRBD1 identical over 7 bases. V lost 7 bases to trimming and J lost 5 bases; unmatched junction nucleotides: 4. The CDR3 is made up of 13 amino acids. The germline CDR1 and CDR2 sequences are LNHDA and SQIVND (reference sequence).

The chain couples TRBV6-1 to TRBJ2-3, with a weak D call TRBD1 (6 bases). The CDR3 contains 16 residues. The V end was cut by 2 bases, the J end by 0 bases, with 12 bases between. Germline V gene sequence: CDR1 MNHNS, CDR2 SASEGT. The CDR3 sequence: CASSELGQISTDTQYF. Here the CDR3 DNA reads TGTGCCAGCAGTGAATTGGGACAAATAAGCACAGATACGCAGTATTTT.

The chain joins TRBV6-5 to TRBJ1-2; 9 nucleotides agree with TRBD1. V dropped 0 bases and J dropped 4; count of bases not matched to a gene: 6. The CDR3 spans 16 residues. Germline assignment: CDR1 MNHEY and CDR2 SVGAGI. CDR3 DNA sequence: TGTGCCAGCAGTTACTCCGGACGGGGACAGGGCTATGGCTACACCTTC. This sequence encodes CASSYSGRGQGYGYTF.

The count of this clone is one. The chain uses TRBV6-5 and TRBJ2-7; D perhaps matches TRBD2 (6 bases). In germline, CDR1 is MNHEY, CDR2 SVGAGI. V lost 5 bases and J lost 2, with 13 bases in between. The CDR3 totals 14 residues. The CDR3 sequence: CASSPTGGAYEQYF. DNA for the CDR3: TGTGCCAGCAGTCCCACCGGGGGAGCCTACGAGCAGTACTTC.

The gene calls are TRBV6-7 and TRBJ1-2; tentative D call: TRBD1 (6 bases). TRBV6-7 is an ORF; its function is uncertain. This CDR3 comprises 13 residues. V was cut by 6 bases and J by 9 bases, with 17 bases left in between. This chain's CDR3 is CASRGSTGCCYTF. CDR3 nucleotides: TGTGCCAGCAGGGGATCGACAGGTTGTTGCTACACCTTC.

This clone showed up just once. V usage is TRBV5-6 and J usage is TRBJ1-5, with D perhaps matching TRBD1 (6 bases). The germline V and J ends were trimmed by 4 bases and 4 bases, with 15 bases remaining between them. This CDR3 comprises 15 residues. The V gene's germline CDR1 is SGHDT and CDR2 YYEEEE. The CDR3 region is CASSPGTSKNQPQHF. CDR3 nucleotide sequence: TGTGCCAGCAGCCCCGGGACATCCAAGAATCAGCCCCAGCATTTT.

This chain uses TRBV11-1 with TRBJ2-7; 7 bases align to TRBD1. The CDR3 runs 12 residues. Germline V gene sequence: CDR1 SGHAT, CDR2 FQDESV (reference sequence). The trim removed 5 bases at V and 6 bases at J, leaving 4 bases unmatched. Here the CDR3 reads CASSPTGAEQYF. The CDR3 nucleotides are TGTGCCAGCAGCCCCACAGGGGCCGAGCAGTACTTC.

V usage is TRBV29-1 and J usage is TRBJ2-7; D remains unclear. Germline CDR1 and CDR2: SQVTM and ANQGSEA. V lost 1 base and J 4 bases, leaving 14 bases between the germline ends. The CDR3 runs 14 residues. In DNA form, the CDR3 reads TGCAGCGTTGAAGTGGCAAATCGGGCGTACGAGCAGTACTTC. Amino acids: CSVEVANRAYEQYF.

V usage is TRBV5-1 and J usage is TRBJ2-6; 12 nucleotides match TRBD1. The CDR3 is made up of 19 amino acids. V lost 0 bases and J lost 2; bases outside the gene matches: 6. Germline CDR1 SGHRS, CDR2 YFSETQ. DNA of the CDR3: TGCGCCAGCAGCTTGGGGCCGGGACAGGGGGCGCCTGGGGCCAACGTCCTGACTTTC. This sequence encodes CASSLGPGQGAPGANVLTF. Full variable domain (rest looked up from reference TRBV5-1 and TRBJ2-6): KAGVTQTPRYLIKTRGQQVTLSCSPISGHRSVSWYQQTPGQGLQFLFEYFSETQRNKGNFPGRFSGRQFSNSRSEMNVSTLELGDSALYLCASSLGPGQGAPGANVLTFGAGSRLTVL.

CDR3: CASSEERGPDTQYF. The CDR3 DNA sequence: TGTGCCAGCAGCGAAGAGCGGGGACCGGATACGCAGTATTTT. V and J are TRBV7-8 and TRBJ2-3; TRBD2 matches at 7 bases. J gave up 6 bases and V 5 bases, and 8 bases lay outside the gene matches. The CDR3 loop spans 14 amino acids. Germline V gene data show CDR1 as SGHVS and CDR2 as FQNEAQ. The full variable domain, its missing parts supplied by reference TRBV7-8 and TRBJ2-3, is GAGVSQSPRYKVAKRGQDVALRCDPISGHVSLFWYQQALGQGPEFLTYFQNEAQLDKSGLPSDRFFAERPEGSVSTLKIQRTQQEDSAVYLCASSEERGPDTQYFGPGTRLTVL.

The rearrangement links TRBV5-4 to TRBJ1-5, with TRBD1 matching over 7 bases. The CDR3 loop spans 16 amino acids. The germline V gene has CDR1 SGHNT and CDR2 YYREEE (reference sequence). V shed 4 bases, J shed 0 bases, and the junction held 7 bases outside the gene matches. The DNA for the CDR3 is TGTGCCAGCAGCGTAGGGGGCACTCTTAGCAATCAGCCCCAGCATTTT. Protein product: CASSVGGTLSNQPQHF.

The chain employs TRBV6-1 and TRBJ2-7, with 8 positions matching TRBD1. The length of the CDR3 is 14 residues. The trim removed 3 bases at V and 4 bases at J, leaving 5 bases unmatched. Germline V gene data show CDR1 as MNHNS and CDR2 as SASEGT. CDR3 nucleotides: TGTGCCAGCAGTGAGGGACAGGCGATTTACGAGCAGTACTTC. Translated: CASSEGQAIYEQYF.

This clone was seen a single time. The chain links TRBV7-9 to TRBJ1-2; D is undetermined. The CDR3 runs to 15 residues. V was pared by 5 bases and J by 4 bases, with 17 bases between. CDR1 SEHNR and CDR2 FQNEAQ come from the germline V gene (reference sequence). The CDR3 loop reads CASSPTDSHRYGYTF. The CDR3 DNA reads TGTGCCAGCAGCCCCACGGACTCCCACCGCTATGGCTACACCTTC.

CDR3: CASSLANRSPLHF. The DNA for the CDR3 is TGCGCCAGCAGCTTGGCCAATCGTTCACCCCTCCACTTT. The gene calls are TRBV5-1 and TRBJ1-6; D gene unclear. V lost 0 bases, J lost 9 bases, and 7 bases lay in between. Germline CDR1 reads SGHRS; CDR2 reads YFSETQ. This CDR3 contains 13 residues.

The V and J genes are TRBV7-9 and TRBJ2-5, with TRBD1 matching 7 bases. V lost 5 bases, J lost 3 bases, and 12 bases stayed unmatched. From germline, CDR1 is SEHNR and CDR2 FQNEAQ (reference sequence). The CDR3 contains 16 residues. CDR3: CASSPKTGSEKETQYF. DNA of the CDR3: TGTGCCAGCAGCCCAAAGACAGGGTCCGAGAAAGAGACCCAGTACTTC.

This clone was detected a few times. This sequence joins TRBV4-2 and TRBJ1-6, with 12 bases that match TRBD1. V was pared by 2 bases and J by 4 bases, with 3 bases of the junction left unmatched. This CDR3 is built from 17 residues. Germline V lookup: CDR1 LGHNA, CDR2 YNFKEQ. In DNA, the CDR3 is TGTGCCAGCAGCCAACAGGGACAGGGGGCATATAATTCACCCCTCCACTTT. Translating gives CASSQQGQGAYNSPLHF.

In this sample, this clone turned up once. Other nucleotide sequences in the sample specify the same CDR3. J is TRBJ2-1 and V is TRBV19, with TRBD2 as a possible D gene (5 bases). V lost 5 bases, J lost 0 bases, and 8 bases lay in between. Looked up from germline, CDR1 is LNHDA and CDR2 is SQIVND (reference sequence). The CDR3 consists of 14 residues. CDR3 coding DNA: TGTGCCAGTAGTCCTGGGAGCTCCTACAATGAGCAGTTCTTC. It is translated as CASSPGSSYNEQFF.

The V call is TRBV18, the J call TRBJ1-6; the D is unclear. The CDR3 has 14 residues. Germline V gives CDR1 KGHSH, CDR2 LQKENI. Trimming pared 1 base from V and 6 bases from J, leaving 7 bases between. In DNA form, the CDR3 reads TGTGCCAGCTCACCACGGGCCCCTAATTCACCCCTCCACTTT. Its translation: CASSPRAPNSPLHF.

The chain has TRBV12-5 and TRBJ1-2; 8 bases match TRBD1. V lost 1 base to trimming and J lost 10 bases; unmatched junction nucleotides: 8. Germline CDR1 is LGHNT and CDR2 is FRNRAP. This CDR3 is 14 amino acids long. In DNA, the CDR3 is TGTGCTAGTGGTTTGGGAGGGACAGGACGGAACTACACCTTC. Translating it yields CASGLGGTGRNYTF. The full variable domain, its missing parts supplied by reference TRBV12-5 and TRBJ1-2, is DARVTQTPRHKVTEMGQEVTMRCQPILGHNTVFWYRQTMMQGLELLAYFRNRAPLDDSGMPKDRFSAEMPDATLATLKIQPSEPRDSAVYFCASGLGGTGRNYTFGSGTRLTVV.

This chain connects TRBV25-1 to TRBJ1-4, with D uncertain. Germline V CDR1 and CDR2: MGHDK, SYGVNS. The germline V and J ends were trimmed by 1 base and 8 bases, with 14 bases remaining between them. This CDR3 contains 15 residues. The CDR3 reads CASSEFTAEEEKLFF. CDR3 nucleotides: TGTGCCAGCAGTGAATTCACAGCCGAAGAGGAAAAACTGTTTTTT. The whole variable domain, remainder taken from reference TRBV25-1 and TRBJ1-4, is EADIYQTPRYLVIGTGKKITLECSQTMGHDKMYWYQQDPGMELHLIHYSYGVNSTEKGDLSSESTVSRIRTEHFPLTLESARPSHTSQYLCASSEFTAEEEKLFFGSGTQLSVL.

This clone appeared once. V gene TRBV29-1 combines with J gene TRBJ2-1; possible D gene TRBD1, 6 bases. Trimming took off 7 bases at V and 1 base at J, with 14 bases between the two ends. This CDR3 is 14 amino acids long. The germline V gene encodes CDR1 SQVTM and CDR2 ANQGSEA. Here the CDR3 reads CSARDIESYNEQFF. CDR3 DNA: TGCAGCGCCCGGGACATTGAGTCCTACAATGAGCAGTTCTTC.

V is TRBV7-8 and J is TRBJ2-1, with D possibly TRBD2 on 5 matching bases. CDR3 length: 14 residues. The germline V and J ends were trimmed by 1 base and 7 bases, with 11 bases remaining between them. In germline, CDR1 is SGHVS, CDR2 FQNEAQ. The CDR3 is CASSLGLRENEQFF. CDR3 nucleotide sequence: TGTGCCAGCAGCTTAGGGTTAAGGGAGAATGAGCAGTTCTTC.

This clone was detected only once. The genes are TRBV3-1 (or the pseudogene TRBV3-2) and TRBJ1-2; 7 bases are shared with TRBD1. Germline V gene data show CDR1 as LGHDT and CDR2 as YNNKEL (reference sequence). The CDR3 sequence is 14 residues long. V was pared by 3 bases and J by 6 bases, with 7 bases of the junction left unmatched. CDR3 loop: CASSHGQETDGYTF. CDR3 DNA: TGTGCCAGCAGCCATGGACAGGAGACAGATGGCTACACCTTC.

This chain connects TRBV5-4 to TRBJ1-2, with 7 bases matching TRBD1. The CDR3 contains 12 residues. Germline V gives CDR1 SGHNT, CDR2 YYREEE (reference sequence). J gave up 12 bases and V 4 bases, and 9 bases lay outside the gene matches. CDR3 protein: CASSQDRRVNTF. The CDR3 DNA is TGTGCCAGCAGCCAGGACAGGAGAGTAAACACCTTC.

This clone was seen a few times. The rearrangement uses TRBV4-1 and TRBJ1-5; possible D gene TRBD1, 6 bases. The germline CDR1 and CDR2 sequences are MGHRA and YSYEKL. This CDR3 region has 17 residues. The V end was cut by 1 base, the J end by 7 bases, with 20 bases between. The CDR3, as DNA: TGCGCCAGCAGCCAAGGTCCAGTAGGGGGGGTGAGGCAGCCCCAGCATTTT. This translates into CASSQGPVGGVRQPQHF.

In this sample, this clone turned up once. This chain uses TRBV19 with TRBJ2-1, with 7 bases lining up with TRBD1. The germline V gene has CDR1 LNHDA and CDR2 SQIVND (reference sequence). V trimming: 9 bases; J trimming: 1 base; junction bases outside the gene matches: 12. The CDR3 totals 16 residues. In DNA, the CDR3 is TGTGCCAGCGCCCGCTGGCCGGGACAGTCCTACAATGAGCAGTTCTTC. Amino acids: CASARWPGQSYNEQFF.

This chain connects TRBV19 to TRBJ2-7; D gene uncertain. Per germline, CDR1 LNHDA and CDR2 SQIVND (reference sequence). The V gene lost 3 bases and the J gene lost 0 bases, with 6 bases spanning the gap. CDR3 length equals 13 residues. The CDR3 spells CASSITVSYEQYF. The CDR3 DNA is TGTGCCAGTAGTATTACGGTCTCCTACGAGCAGTACTTC.